This T cell receptor (beta chain) was retrieved from a study of CD8+ T cells in alopecia areata. About the research overall: Affected scalp percentage gauged treated patients' severity. Overall study findings and caveats: Expanded CD8+ clones among the top 100, as well as scalp clonality, were significantly decreased by tofacitinib. In scalp and blood, many expanded lesional clones persisted during tofacitinib.

cDNA serving as the sequencing template came from extracted, reverse transcribed RNA. Generated by immunoSEQ multiplex PCR, the TCRdb table keeps only in-frame clones and is missing some. This sample has around 300,000 clones; 60% occur once, and the top ten carry 0.93%. For this clone: Its antigen is not identified.

The treatment is: oral pan-JAK inhibitor, 5-10 mg twice daily. Isolation of CD4+ and CD8+ T cells from PBMCs was achieved by sorting. The CDR3 is 15 residues long. Germline-derived CDR1 and CDR2 are SGHDT and YYEEEE. V was shortened by 4 bases and J by 0 bases, with 13 bases between the two germline ends. This clonotype was obtained from a human donor with alopecia areata. The chain carries TRBV5-6 and TRBJ2-5; weak D call: TRBD1 (6 bases). Sample: CD4+ T cells sorted from blood, taken between weeks 51 and 52, from a patient treated with tofacitinib. The CDR3 loop is CASSRIRDNQETQYF. The CDR3 coding sequence is TGTGCCAGCAGCCGGATCCGGGACAACCAAGAGACCCAGTACTTC. Together with reference TRBV5-6 and TRBJ2-5, the CDR3 gives the full variable domain: DAGVTQSPTHLIKTRGQQVTLRCSPKSGHDTVSWYQQALGQGPQFIFQYYEEEERQRGNFPDRFSGHQFPNYSSELNVNALLLGDSALYLCASSRIRDNQETQYFGPGTRLLVL.